The rows below give T cell receptor beta chains drawn from one sample of a study of blood T cell repertoires in COVID-19. The protocol was immunoSEQ multiplex PCR, while the TCRdb copy is restricted to in-frame clones and leaves out a portion. The repertoire holds about 150,000 clones, with about 90% as singletons. Sequencing input: PBMCs or T cells enriched from blood (not recorded which). The receptors shown here come from a woman between 45 and 65 years old who had recovered from COVID-19. Both conserved end residues are part of each CDR3. D genes are given only for firm matches. The size entry is marked missing in some rows and otherwise reads once, few, many or a size class.

d_call: NA
j_call: TRBJ2-7
v_call: TRBV18
clone_size: NA
cdr3_aa: CASSPRGIALDSYEQYF
cdr3_nt: TGTGCCAGCTCACCACGTGGTATAGCATTGGACTCCTACGAGCAGTACTTC

d_call: TRBD1
j_call: TRBJ1-2
v_call: TRBV2
clone_size: NA
cdr3_aa: CASSVLKTGGEGYTF
cdr3_nt: TGTGCCAGCAGCGTCCTCAAGACAGGGGGAGAGGGCTACACCTTC

d_call: TRBD1
j_call: TRBJ1-1
v_call: TRBV6-5
clone_size: NA
cdr3_aa: CASSYMGQGMNTEAFF
cdr3_nt: TGTGCCAGCAGTTACATGGGACAGGGAATGAACACTGAAGCTTTCTTT

d_call: NA
j_call: TRBJ1-1
v_call: TRBV19
clone_size: few
cdr3_aa: CASGWEGRTEAFF
cdr3_nt: TGTGCCAGTGGATGGGAGGGGAGGACTGAAGCTTTCTTT

d_call: TRBD2
j_call: TRBJ2-1
v_call: TRBV7-9
clone_size: NA
cdr3_aa: CASSSDGTRRNEQFF
cdr3_nt: TGTGCCAGCAGCTCAGATGGGACTAGACGGAATGAGCAGTTCTTC

d_call: TRBD2
j_call: TRBJ2-1
v_call: TRBV30
clone_size: NA
cdr3_aa: CAWSVRDYQRSSYNEQFF
cdr3_nt: TGTGCCTGGAGTGTACGGGACTACCAGAGAAGCTCCTACAATGAGCAGTTCTTC

d_call: TRBD1
j_call: TRBJ1-1
v_call: TRBV27
clone_size: once
cdr3_aa: CASSLRGLYTEAFF
cdr3_nt: TGTGCCAGCAGTTTAAGGGGGCTGTACACTGAAGCTTTCTTT

d_call: NA
j_call: TRBJ2-7
v_call: TRBV5-1
clone_size: NA
cdr3_aa: CASSFPSVPPYEQYF
cdr3_nt: TGCGCCAGCAGCTTCCCTTCAGTCCCCCCCTACGAGCAGTACTTC

d_call: TRBD2
j_call: TRBJ2-7
v_call: TRBV14
clone_size: NA
cdr3_aa: CASSQGRLAVSYEQYF
cdr3_nt: TGTGCCAGCAGCCAAGGCCGACTAGCGGTCTCCTACGAGCAGTACTTC

d_call: NA
j_call: TRBJ1-3
v_call: TRBV21-1
clone_size: NA
cdr3_aa: CANHRGLGNTIYF
cdr3_nt: TGTGCCAATCACAGGGGGCTTGGAAACACCATATATTTT

d_call: TRBD1
j_call: TRBJ1-2
v_call: TRBV7-3
clone_size: NA
cdr3_aa: CASSLEGGAHYGYTF
cdr3_nt: TGTGCCAGCAGCTTAGAAGGGGGCGCTCACTATGGCTACACCTTC

d_call: TRBD1
j_call: TRBJ2-3
v_call: TRBV7-2
clone_size: NA
cdr3_aa: CASSATGGGTQYF
cdr3_nt: TGTGCCAGCAGCGCGACAGGGGGTGGTACGCAGTATTTT

d_call: NA
j_call: TRBJ1-3
v_call: TRBV5-1
clone_size: NA
cdr3_aa: CASSREIGPGNTIYF
cdr3_nt: TGCGCCAGCAGCCGGGAGATTGGCCCTGGAAACACCATATATTTT

d_call: TRBD1
j_call: TRBJ2-7
v_call: TRBV11-3
clone_size: once
cdr3_aa: CASSLRQGVSYEQYF
cdr3_nt: TGTGCCAGCAGCTTAAGACAGGGCGTATCCTACGAGCAGTACTTC

d_call: TRBD1
j_call: TRBJ2-7
v_call: TRBV15
clone_size: NA
cdr3_aa: CATSRDWGKRQGRSEQYF
cdr3_nt: TGTGCCACCAGCAGAGATTGGGGGAAACGACAGGGTCGGAGTGAGCAGTACTTC

d_call: NA
j_call: TRBJ1-2
v_call: TRBV19
clone_size: NA
cdr3_aa: CASSRTENYGYTF
cdr3_nt: TGTGCCAGTAGTAGAACAGAGAACTATGGCTACACCTTC

d_call: TRBD1
j_call: TRBJ1-5
v_call: TRBV3-1/TRBV3-2
clone_size: NA
cdr3_aa: CASSQTTGYNQPQHF
cdr3_nt: TGTGCCAGCAGCCAAACGACAGGGTACAATCAGCCCCAGCATTTT

d_call: TRBD2
j_call: TRBJ2-1
v_call: TRBV6-5
clone_size: NA
cdr3_aa: CATRDGTSGNNEQFF
cdr3_nt: TGTGCCACCAGGGATGGGACTAGCGGGAACAATGAGCAGTTCTTC

d_call: TRBD2
j_call: TRBJ2-3
v_call: TRBV5-6
clone_size: NA
cdr3_aa: CASSLGRLAGRTDTQYF
cdr3_nt: TGTGCCAGCAGCTTGGGACGACTAGCGGGTCGCACAGATACGCAGTATTTT

d_call: NA
j_call: TRBJ1-3
v_call: TRBV9
clone_size: NA
cdr3_aa: CASSEEGFSGNTIYF
cdr3_nt: TGTGCCAGCAGCGAGGAGGGCTTCTCTGGAAACACCATATATTTT

d_call: TRBD2
j_call: TRBJ2-7
v_call: TRBV28
clone_size: NA
cdr3_aa: CASSLGTSGQSSYEQYF
cdr3_nt: TGTGCCAGCAGTTTGGGGACTAGCGGGCAGTCATCCTACGAGCAGTACTTC

d_call: TRBD1
j_call: TRBJ2-2
v_call: TRBV5-4
clone_size: NA
cdr3_aa: CASSLFDRGRDTGELFF
cdr3_nt: TGTGCCAGCAGCTTGTTCGACAGGGGGCGCGACACCGGGGAGCTGTTTTTT

d_call: TRBD1
j_call: TRBJ1-4
v_call: TRBV7-2
clone_size: once
cdr3_aa: CAGQRADRGNTTNEKLFF
cdr3_nt: TGTGCCGGCCAGCGAGCGGACAGGGGTAATACAACTAATGAAAAACTGTTTTTT

d_call: NA
j_call: TRBJ2-7
v_call: TRBV5-5
clone_size: NA
cdr3_aa: CASSLGQESYEQYF
cdr3_nt: TGTGCCAGCAGCTTGGGACAGGAATCCTACGAGCAGTACTTC

d_call: NA
j_call: TRBJ2-7
v_call: TRBV30
clone_size: once
cdr3_aa: CAWSVSGADEQYF
cdr3_nt: TGTGCCTGGAGTGTTTCAGGGGCGGACGAGCAGTACTTC

d_call: TRBD1
j_call: TRBJ1-2
v_call: TRBV29-1
clone_size: NA
cdr3_aa: CSVQQGASYGYTF
cdr3_nt: TGCAGCGTGCAACAGGGGGCCAGCTATGGCTACACCTTC

d_call: NA
j_call: TRBJ2-3
v_call: TRBV7-2
clone_size: NA
cdr3_aa: CASSASSVGDTQYF
cdr3_nt: TGTGCCAGCAGCGCCTCATCGGTCGGGGATACGCAGTATTTT

d_call: TRBD1
j_call: TRBJ1-1
v_call: TRBV4-1
clone_size: NA
cdr3_aa: CASSQDAAGGFMDTEAFF
cdr3_nt: TGCGCCAGCAGCCAAGATGCGGCAGGGGGCTTCATGGACACTGAAGCTTTCTTT

d_call: TRBD1
j_call: TRBJ1-5
v_call: TRBV28
clone_size: NA
cdr3_aa: CASSQTVHRGVQPQHF
cdr3_nt: TGTGCCAGCAGCCAGACCGTCCACAGGGGAGTGCAGCCCCAGCATTTT

d_call: TRBD2
j_call: TRBJ2-1
v_call: TRBV5-1
clone_size: NA
cdr3_aa: CASSLVGTSNYNEQFF
cdr3_nt: TGCGCCAGCAGCTTGGTCGGGACTAGCAACTACAATGAGCAGTTCTTC

d_call: TRBD1
j_call: TRBJ1-6
v_call: TRBV11-2
clone_size: NA
cdr3_aa: CASSLDKTGGPLHF
cdr3_nt: TGTGCCAGCAGCTTAGACAAAACAGGGGGCCCCCTCCACTTT

d_call: TRBD2
j_call: TRBJ2-5
v_call: TRBV19
clone_size: NA
cdr3_aa: CASSIARRRGLAGVGETQYF
cdr3_nt: TGTGCCAGTAGTATAGCCCGACGGCGGGGACTAGCGGGAGTGGGTGAGACCCAGTACTTC